These 31 T cell receptor beta chains came from one sample sequenced in a study of beta chain features in type 1 diabetes. cDNA synthesis used the whole RNA isolate, giving expressed TCRB sequences. Assay: immunoSEQ multiplex PCR; the TCRdb copy retains only in-frame clones and omits some. Counted here are over 700,000 clones, roughly 16% occurring once; the ten biggest clones make up about 0.02%. Sequenced sample: naive CD4+ T cells from blood. The receptors here all came from a woman under 30 in good health.

A word on this clone: At one boundary the junction diverges from the germline segment, which might be a read error. The chain employs TRBV7-2 and TRBJ2-7, with D perhaps TRBD2 (5 bases). The length of the CDR3 is 15 residues. Germline loops: CDR1 SGHTA, CDR2 FQGNSA. CDR3 sequence: CASSLVGSEAYDQYF. Written as DNA, the CDR3 is TGTGCCAGCAGCTTAGTTGGTAGCGAAGCCTACGATCAGTACTTC.

The genes are TRBV11-2 and TRBJ2-7; 9 bases are shared with TRBD1. V dropped 4 bases and J dropped 2; count of bases not matched to a gene: 3. The CDR3 runs to 14 residues. CDR1 is SGHAT and CDR2 is FQNNGV in the germline V gene. CDR3: CASSYRDRAYEQYF. In nucleotides, the CDR3 is TGTGCCAGCAGCTACCGGGACAGGGCCTACGAGCAGTACTTC.

This clone was detected only a few times. The chain carries TRBV6-5 and TRBJ2-7, with 7 bases matching TRBD1. Germline CDR1 MNHEY, CDR2 SVGAGI. The CDR3 has 14 residues. V lost 6 bases to trimming and J lost 1 base; unmatched junction nucleotides: 6. CDR3 in amino acids: CASRNTGASYEQYF. The CDR3 DNA reads as TGTGCCAGCAGGAATACAGGGGCGTCCTACGAGCAGTACTTC.

This sequence joins TRBV6-5 and TRBJ1-1; maybe TRBD1 (5 bases). The CDR3 extends over 14 amino acids. Germline V gives CDR1 MNHEY, CDR2 SVGAGI. Between the trimmed V and J ends, which lost 3 bases and 5 bases, there was a span of 13 bases. The CDR3 region is CASSYGGGYTEAFF. The CDR3 bases are TGTGCCAGCAGTTATGGGGGTGGGTATACTGAAGCTTTCTTT.

In its sample, this clone was seen a few times. The chain is built from TRBV10-3 and TRBJ2-3; a possible D gene is TRBD2 (5 bases). V lost 6 bases and J lost 4, with 14 bases in between. The CDR3 covers 14 residues. Germline CDR1 ENHRY, CDR2 SYGVKD. Here the CDR3 DNA reads TGTGCCATCAGGGACCTAGCCCGGGCAGATACGCAGTATTTT. Translating gives CAIRDLARADTQYF.

This sequence joins TRBV15 and TRBJ2-7; 7 bases are a match to TRBD2. Germline V CDR1 and CDR2: LNHNV, YYDKDF (reference sequence). The CDR3 spans 15 residues. V trimming: 8 bases; J trimming: 0 bases; junction bases outside the gene matches: 10. The CDR3 DNA is TGTGCCACCGGCGAGCGGGGAAAAAGCTCCTACGAGCAGTACTTC. Its protein is CATGERGKSSYEQYF.

This clone was observed a few times. The chain links TRBV7-3 to TRBJ1-1; 7 bases are shared with TRBD1. The trim removed 5 bases at V and 0 bases at J, leaving 6 bases unmatched. Germline CDR1 reads SGHTA; CDR2 reads FQGTGA. This CDR3 contains 15 residues. In DNA form, the CDR3 reads TGTGCCAGCAGCCCGGGACAGCTCATGAACACTGAAGCTTTCTTT. Protein sequence: CASSPGQLMNTEAFF.

This chain uses TRBV18 with TRBJ1-1, with D possibly TRBD1 on 6 matching bases. The length of the CDR3 is 16 residues. Germline loops: CDR1 KGHSH, CDR2 LQKENI. V lost 3 bases to trimming and J lost 0 bases, with 14 bases between them. CDR3 amino acids: CASSPLSGGMNTEAFF. The DNA for the CDR3 is TGTGCCAGCTCACCGTTAAGCGGGGGCATGAACACTGAAGCTTTCTTT.

The gene calls are TRBV25-1 and TRBJ2-2; a possible D gene is TRBD2 (5 bases). This CDR3 region has 15 residues. Germline CDR1 is MGHDK and CDR2 is SYGVNS. V lost 4 bases and J 2 bases, leaving 11 bases between the germline ends. In DNA form, the CDR3 reads TGTGCCAGCAGTGTGGACTGGATAAACACCGGGGAGCTGTTTTTT. It specifies CASSVDWINTGELFF.

This clone came up once. The chain has TRBV14 and TRBJ2-5; D might be TRBD1 (6 bases). Germline values: CDR1 SGHDN, CDR2 FVKESK. This CDR3 spans 15 amino acids. Between the trimmed V and J ends, which lost 5 bases and 1 base, there was a span of 14 bases. CDR3 in amino acids: CASSVHSGAQETQYF. DNA of the CDR3: TGTGCCAGCAGCGTCCACTCAGGGGCCCAAGAGACCCAGTACTTC.

CDR3 nucleotide sequence: TGTGCCAGCAGTTTTGGTCTTAGCGGGAGGAACGAGCAGTACTTC. Its protein is CASSFGLSGRNEQYF. The rearrangement links TRBV28 to TRBJ2-7, with 10 bases aligning to TRBD2. CDR1 is MDHEN, CDR2 SYDVKM, per germline. CDR3 length equals 15 residues. After removal of 3 bases from V and 5 bases from J, the junction contained 7 bases not matched to a gene.

V gene TRBV10-3 combines with J gene TRBJ2-1, with TRBD2 matching over 8 bases. CDR3 size: 14 residues. The germline gives CDR1 ENHRY, CDR2 SYGVKD. The V gene end was trimmed by 5 bases and the J gene end by 8 bases; junction bases not matched to a gene: 8. CDR3 sequence: CAISWTGGPDEQFF. The DNA of the CDR3 is TGTGCCATCAGTTGGACGGGAGGGCCGGATGAGCAGTTCTTC.

The chain links TRBV28 to TRBJ2-2, with TRBD2 matching over 7 bases. With V trimmed by 9 bases and J by 4 bases, 5 bases remained unmatched. CDR3 length: 13 residues. Germline loops: CDR1 MDHEN, CDR2 SYDVKM. The CDR3 is CASDIAGTGELFF. The CDR3 DNA is TGTGCCAGTGATATAGCGGGCACCGGGGAGCTGTTTTTT.

The chain employs TRBV4-2 and TRBJ2-1; 7 nucleotides match TRBD1. CDR3 size: 15 residues. Per the germline V gene, CDR1 is LGHNA and CDR2 is YNFKEQ. With 1 base clipped from V and 8 bases from J, the junction kept 8 bases outside the gene matches. CDR3 sequence: CASSQGGGGRDEQFF. Written as DNA, the CDR3 is TGTGCCAGCAGCCAAGGAGGGGGCGGGCGCGATGAGCAGTTCTTC.

This clone showed up just a few times. The V call is TRBV7-9, the J call TRBJ2-2; 7 bases match TRBD2. With 4 bases clipped from V and 4 bases from J, the junction kept 18 bases outside the gene matches. The CDR3 runs to 19 residues. CDR1 is SEHNR and CDR2 is FQNEAQ in the germline V gene (reference sequence). CDR3 DNA sequence: TGTGCCAGCAGCTCTCCTCGTGGAGCGGGACCGAAAGGCACCGGGGAGCTGTTTTTT. Amino acid sequence: CASSSPRGAGPKGTGELFF. The full variable domain, completed using reference TRBV7-9 and TRBJ2-2, is DTGVSQNPRHKITKRGQNVTFRCDPISEHNRLYWYRQTLGQGPEFLTYFQNEAQLEKSRLLSDRFSAERPKGSFSTLEIQRTEQGDSAMYLCASSSPRGAGPKGTGELFFGEGSRLTVL.

The chain joins TRBV25-1 to TRBJ2-1; D gene ambiguous. This CDR3 is built from 13 residues. The germline V gene has CDR1 MGHDK and CDR2 SYGVNS. Trimming took 0 bases from V and 5 from J, leaving 5 bases between them. The CDR3 reads CASSEYNDNEQFF. In DNA, the CDR3 is TGTGCCAGCAGTGAATATAATGACAATGAGCAGTTCTTC.

This clone was observed a handful of times. The V gene is TRBV2, the J gene TRBJ2-3; TRBD2 might be the D (6 bases). CDR3 size: 15 residues. V was clipped by 6 bases and J by 2 bases, with 15 bases between them. Looked up from germline, CDR1 is SNHLY and CDR2 is FYNNEI. The CDR3 DNA reads TGTGCCAGCAGGAAATTAGCGGAGCACACAGATACGCAGTATTTT. Translating gives CASRKLAEHTDTQYF. The whole variable domain, filled in from reference TRBV2 and TRBJ2-3, reads EPEVTQTPSHQVTQMGQEVILRCVPISNHLYFYWYRQILGQKVEFLVSFYNNEISEKSEIFDDQFSVERPDGSNFTLKIRSTKLEDSAMYFCASRKLAEHTDTQYFGPGTRLTVL.

On this clone: This sample includes further DNA sequences coding for the same CDR3. V usage is TRBV4-1 and J usage is TRBJ2-2; D ambiguous. Per the germline V gene, CDR1 is MGHRA and CDR2 is YSYEKL. The CDR3 covers 14 residues. V was cut by 0 bases and J by 5 bases, with 7 bases left in between. The CDR3 DNA sequence: TGCGCCAGCAGCCAAGACGCGCGAACCGGGGAGCTGTTTTTT. Protein product: CASSQDARTGELFF.

This chain uses TRBV28 with TRBJ2-3; D is perhaps TRBD2 (5 bases). The CDR3 is made up of 14 amino acids. The germline gives CDR1 MDHEN, CDR2 SYDVKM. V was shortened by 3 bases and J by 4 bases, with 11 bases between the two germline ends. The CDR3 DNA sequence: TGTGCCAGCAGTTTCGCCGGGGTGGCAGATACGCAGTATTTT. Translated, it gives CASSFAGVADTQYF.

There are a few counts of this clone. The rearrangement links TRBV13 to TRBJ2-3; 11 nucleotides line up with TRBD2. Per germline, CDR1 PRHDT and CDR2 FYEKMQ (reference sequence). Trimming cost V 6 bases and J 6 bases; bases outside gene matches: 11. The CDR3 consists of 16 residues. The CDR3 bases are TGTGCCAGCAGTCCACGACTAGCGGGATCGGGGGATACGCAGTATTTT. Its protein product is CASSPRLAGSGDTQYF.

This clone was seen a few times. The junction differs from germline at one of its ends, possibly a read error. V is TRBV20-1 and J is TRBJ1-2; the match to TRBD1 covers 8 bases. CDR1 DFQATT and CDR2 SNEGSKA come from the germline V gene (reference sequence). This CDR3 has 8 amino acids. Written as DNA, the CDR3 is TGCAGTGCTGGGGGACAGGACTTC. Its protein product is CSAGGQDF.

This chain joins TRBV21-1 and TRBJ2-5; no DNA check was done on the table's D call, TRBD1. TRBV21-1 is a listed pseudogene. This CDR3 is 16 amino acids long. The CDR3 region is CASSKGWTGEGETQYF. The CDR3 region has the DNA TGTGCCAGCAGCAAGGGATGGACAGGCGAGGGGGAGACCCAGTACTTC.

This clone was counted between two and nine times. V gene TRBV7-2 combines with J gene TRBJ2-2; 9 bases map to TRBD1. V trimming: 4 bases; J trimming: 1 base; junction bases outside the gene matches: 4. Germline V CDR1 and CDR2: SGHTA, FQGNSA. The CDR3 has 16 amino acids. The CDR3 here is CASSSPGQGNTGELFF. The CDR3, as DNA: TGTGCCAGCAGCTCACCGGGACAGGGGAACACCGGGGAGCTGTTTTTT.

This clone was seen a few times. The J gene is TRBJ1-5, the V gene TRBV7-8; weak D call: TRBD1 (5 bases). V was clipped by 3 bases and J by 2 bases, with 23 bases between them. CDR1 is SGHVS, CDR2 FQNEAQ, per germline. CDR3 length: 19 residues. CDR3 coding DNA: TGTGCCAGCAGCTTTCCGTTGGCAGGGACTCGGAATGGCAATCAGCCCCAGCATTTT. This codes for CASSFPLAGTRNGNQPQHF.

The chain couples TRBV6-6 to TRBJ2-2; D is undetermined. The V gene's germline CDR1 is MNHNY and CDR2 SVGAGI (reference sequence). The CDR3 consists of 13 residues. V was shortened by 2 bases and J by 7 bases, with 8 bases between the two germline ends. In DNA form, the CDR3 reads TGTGCCAGCAGTTACGTGGAAAACGGGGAGCTGTTTTTT. This gives the protein CASSYVENGELFF.

The V and J genes are TRBV11-2 and TRBJ1-5; a possible D gene is TRBD1 (6 bases). Germline CDR1 SGHAT, CDR2 FQNNGV. The CDR3 extends over 13 amino acids. The V gene lost 5 bases and the J gene lost 7 bases, with 12 bases spanning the gap. Written as DNA, the CDR3 is TGTGCCAGCAGCCCAGGGGTGGGACAGCCCCAGCATTTT. Its protein is CASSPGVGQPQHF.

This clone showed up just a few times. The gene calls are TRBV7-2 and TRBJ2-2; either TRBD1 or TRBD2 may supply D (5 bases each). This CDR3 region has 16 residues. Germline V gene lookup returns CDR1 SGHTA and CDR2 FQGNSA. V was shortened by 5 bases and J by 4 bases, with 17 bases between the two germline ends. The CDR3, as DNA: TGTGCCAGCAGCGGCCGGGGCCGTTCTCCCACCGGGGAGCTGTTTTTT. It encodes CASSGRGRSPTGELFF.

The chain links TRBV7-9 to TRBJ1-3; D is ambiguous. The CDR3 runs to 13 residues. Germline CDR1 reads SEHNR; CDR2 reads FQNEAQ (reference sequence). The ends were cut back, 5 bases at V and 0 bases at J, with 5 bases in the middle. The CDR3 sequence is CASSPDSGNTIYF. DNA for the CDR3: TGTGCCAGCAGCCCAGACTCTGGAAACACCATATATTTT.

This clone was found a few times. The chain couples TRBV15 to TRBJ2-5; D remains ambiguous. With 0 bases removed from V and 6 bases from J, the gap between germline ends came to 14 bases. Germline-derived CDR1 and CDR2 are LNHNV and YYDKDF (reference sequence). The CDR3 consists of 15 residues. The CDR3 DNA sequence: TGTGCCACCAGCAGAGATCGGAGCAGGACGAAGACCCAGTACTTC. Translating it yields CATSRDRSRTKTQYF.

The chain uses TRBV19 and TRBJ2-1, with TRBD1 matching over 7 bases. With V trimmed by 5 bases and J by 10 bases, 8 bases remained unmatched. There are 13 residues in the CDR3. CDR1 is LNHDA, CDR2 SQIVND, per germline (reference sequence). The CDR3 loop is CASSSQGDGEQFF. CDR3 DNA: TGTGCCAGTAGTTCCCAGGGGGACGGGGAGCAGTTCTTC.

This clone was recorded a few times. The chain recombines TRBV6-5 with TRBJ2-1; 8 bases align to TRBD2. The junction had 2 bases not matched to a gene; V was cut back by 0 bases and J by 10 bases. The CDR3 extends over 13 amino acids. CDR1 and CDR2 (germline): MNHEY, SVGAGI. The CDR3 DNA sequence: TGTGCCAGCAGTTACTCTAGCGGGATCGAGCAGTTCTTC. Its translation: CASSYSSGIEQFF.